This record concerns one TCR beta chain sequence. Antigen specificity is unknown. Before vaccination, two weeks after the third vaccination, and at progression, PBMC were collected. This record comes from a study of glioma-infiltrating T cells after dendritic cell vaccination. Study context: Autologous tumor lysate-pulsed dendritic cell vaccination was given between about 2003 and 2013. Study-wide findings and caveats: Survival was not directly related to TCR clonality in these patients.

Primers: 60 V beta forward and 13 J beta reverse. The method was immunoSEQ multiplex PCR; TCRdb's version includes in-frame clones alone and lacks a portion of them. The profile covers fewer than 110,000 clones, with about four fifths appearing a single time and about 12% taken by the ten largest. Germline V gene data show CDR1 as GTSNPN and CDR2 as SVGIG (reference sequence). The CDR3 runs to 15 residues. Trimming cost V 4 bases and J 2 bases; bases outside gene matches: 7. This sample comprised blood, obtained before dendritic cell vaccination. The receptor was isolated from a human donor with glioblastoma. The J gene is TRBJ2-5, the V gene TRBV30; 10 bases fit TRBD2. CDR3 sequence (DNA): TGTGCCTGGACAGCTAGCGGGGGTTGGCAAGAGACCCAGTACTTC. It codes for CAWTASGGWQETQYF.